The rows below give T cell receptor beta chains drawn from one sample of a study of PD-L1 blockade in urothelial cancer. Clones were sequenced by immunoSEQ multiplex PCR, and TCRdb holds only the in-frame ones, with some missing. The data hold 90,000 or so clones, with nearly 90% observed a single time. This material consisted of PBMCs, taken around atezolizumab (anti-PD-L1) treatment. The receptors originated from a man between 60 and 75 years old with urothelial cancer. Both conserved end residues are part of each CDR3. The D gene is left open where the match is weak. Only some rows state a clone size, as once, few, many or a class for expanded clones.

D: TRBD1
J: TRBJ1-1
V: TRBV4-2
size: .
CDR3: CASSEKEGARAFF
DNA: TGTGCCAGCAGCGAGAAAGAGGGGGCGAGAGCTTTCTTT

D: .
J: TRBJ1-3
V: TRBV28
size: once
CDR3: CASSLLLSSGNTIYF
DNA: TGTGCCAGCAGTTTATTGTTGAGCTCTGGAAACACCATATATTTT

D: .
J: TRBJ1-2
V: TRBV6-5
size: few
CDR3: CASSEGYGYTF
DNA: TGTGCCAGCAGCGAGGGTTATGGCTACACCTTC

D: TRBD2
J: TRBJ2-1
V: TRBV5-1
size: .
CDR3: CASSLGTSREQFF
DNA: TGCGCCAGCAGCTTGGGGACTAGCAGGGAGCAGTTCTTC

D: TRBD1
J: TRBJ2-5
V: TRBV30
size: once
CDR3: CAWTRTGRQETQYF
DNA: TGTGCCTGGACCAGGACAGGGAGGCAAGAGACCCAGTACTTC

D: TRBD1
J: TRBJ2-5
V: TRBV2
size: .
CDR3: CASSRSGQGQETQYF
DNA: TGTGCCAGCAGTCGATCCGGACAGGGGCAAGAGACCCAGTACTTC

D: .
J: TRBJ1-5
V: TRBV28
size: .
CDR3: CASSFVQTQPQHF
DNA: TGTGCCAGCAGTTTTGTACAGACTCAGCCCCAGCATTTT

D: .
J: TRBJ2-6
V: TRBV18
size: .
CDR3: CASSPTNARSGANVLTF
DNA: TGTGCCAGCTCACCTACTAACGCCCGTTCTGGGGCCAACGTCCTGACTTTC

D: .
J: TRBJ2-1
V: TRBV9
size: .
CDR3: CASGFLDEQFF
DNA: TGTGCCAGCGGTTTTTTAGATGAGCAGTTCTTC

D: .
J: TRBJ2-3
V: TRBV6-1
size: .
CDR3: CASSGLDGTTDTQYF
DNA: TGTGCCAGCAGCGGACTCGATGGAACGACAGATACGCAGTATTTT

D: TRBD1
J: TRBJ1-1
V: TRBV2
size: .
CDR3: CASTPGQGTEAFF
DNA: TGTGCCAGCACCCCGGGACAGGGGACTGAAGCTTTCTTT

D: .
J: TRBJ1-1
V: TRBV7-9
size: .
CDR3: CASSLGPVNTEAFF
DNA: TGTGCCAGCAGCTTAGGCCCAGTGAACACTGAAGCTTTCTTT

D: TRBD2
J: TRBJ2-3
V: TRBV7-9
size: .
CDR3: CASSSTPGLAVPDTQYF
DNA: TGTGCCAGCAGCTCGACTCCGGGACTAGCGGTTCCAGATACGCAGTATTTT

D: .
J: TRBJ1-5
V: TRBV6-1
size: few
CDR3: CASREVSQPQHF
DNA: TGTGCCAGCAGGGAAGTCAGTCAGCCCCAGCATTTT

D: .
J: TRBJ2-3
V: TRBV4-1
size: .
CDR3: CASSQVTVSSTDTQYF
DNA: TGCGCCAGCAGCCAAGTGACAGTGTCTAGCACAGATACGCAGTATTTT

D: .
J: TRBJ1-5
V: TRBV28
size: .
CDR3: CASSLVSGQPQHF
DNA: TGTGCCAGCAGTCTAGTCTCGGGTCAGCCCCAGCATTTT

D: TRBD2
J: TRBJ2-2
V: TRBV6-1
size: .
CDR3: CASRYSGGDPGELFF
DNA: TGTGCCAGCAGATATAGCGGGGGGGATCCCGGGGAGCTGTTTTTT

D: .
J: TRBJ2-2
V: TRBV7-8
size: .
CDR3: CASSPRKNFKELFF
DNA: TGTGCCAGCAGCCCCCGAAAGAACTTCAAGGAGCTGTTTTTT

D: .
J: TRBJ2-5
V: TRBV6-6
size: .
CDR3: CASSYRGQETQYF
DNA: TGTGCCAGCAGTTACAGGGGCCAAGAGACCCAGTACTTC

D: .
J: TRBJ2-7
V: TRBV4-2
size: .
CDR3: CASSQDLVGYEQYF
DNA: TGTGCCAGCAGCCAAGATCTAGTCGGCTACGAGCAGTACTTC

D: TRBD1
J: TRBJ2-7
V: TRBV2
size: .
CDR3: CASSPVDRGLEQYF
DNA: TGTGCCAGTAGTCCCGTTGACAGGGGGCTCGAGCAGTACTTC

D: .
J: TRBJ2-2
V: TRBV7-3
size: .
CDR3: CASSLSSGAGELFF
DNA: TGTGCCAGCAGCTTAAGTTCGGGAGCCGGGGAGCTGTTTTTT

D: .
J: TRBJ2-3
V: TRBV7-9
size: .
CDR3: CASSPRRDADTQYF
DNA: TGTGCCAGCAGCCCCCGGAGGGACGCAGATACGCAGTATTTT

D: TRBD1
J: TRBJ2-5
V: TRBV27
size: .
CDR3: CASSLLKGQGGETQYF
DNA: TGTGCCAGCAGTTTACTCAAGGGACAGGGCGGAGAGACCCAGTACTTC

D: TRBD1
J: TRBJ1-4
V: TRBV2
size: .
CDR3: CASSWDRGNEKLFF
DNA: TGTGCCAGCAGTTGGGACAGGGGGAATGAAAAACTGTTTTTT

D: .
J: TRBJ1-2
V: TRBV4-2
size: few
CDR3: CASSQQDRYGYTF
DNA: TGTGCCAGCAGTCAACAAGACAGGTATGGCTACACCTTC

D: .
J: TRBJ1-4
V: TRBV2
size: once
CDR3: CASSDQNEKLFF
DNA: TGTGCCAGCAGTGATCAGAACGAAAAACTGTTTTTT

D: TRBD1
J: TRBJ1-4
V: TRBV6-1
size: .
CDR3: CASSSRGVTNEKLFF
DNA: TGTGCCAGCAGCAGCAGGGGGGTCACTAATGAAAAACTGTTTTTT

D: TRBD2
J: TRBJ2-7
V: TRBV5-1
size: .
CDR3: CASSPGLGYEQYF
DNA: TGCGCCAGCAGCCCAGGACTAGGCTACGAGCAGTACTTC

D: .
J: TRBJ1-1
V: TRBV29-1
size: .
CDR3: CSVERGGGGTEAFF
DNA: TGCAGCGTTGAAAGGGGGGGCGGGGGCACTGAAGCTTTCTTT

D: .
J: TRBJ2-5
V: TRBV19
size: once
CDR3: CASTTRTGSRETQYF
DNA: TGTGCCAGTACGACCAGGACGGGAAGCAGAGAGACCCAGTACTTC

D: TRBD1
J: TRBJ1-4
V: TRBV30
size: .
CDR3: CARQDRGRYEKLFF
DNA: TGTGCCCGACAAGACAGGGGTCGCTATGAAAAACTGTTTTTT

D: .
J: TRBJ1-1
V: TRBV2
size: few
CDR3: CASSGQGWNNEAFF
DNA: TGTGCCAGCAGTGGGCAGGGATGGAATAATGAAGCTTTCTTT

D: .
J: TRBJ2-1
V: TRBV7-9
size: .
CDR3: CASSPRNAHEQFF
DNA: TGTGCCAGCAGCCCCAGGAACGCCCATGAGCAGTTCTTC

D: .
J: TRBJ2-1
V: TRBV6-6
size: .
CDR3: CASRPPRLSEEQFF
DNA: TGTGCCAGCAGACCCCCCCGACTATCGGAGGAGCAGTTCTTC

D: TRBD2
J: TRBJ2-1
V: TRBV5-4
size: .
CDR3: CASSSSGGAPGDGNEQFF
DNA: TGTGCCAGCAGTTCGTCCGGGGGGGCCCCCGGTGATGGTAATGAGCAGTTCTTC

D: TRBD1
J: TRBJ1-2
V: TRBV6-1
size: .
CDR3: CASTKQDRGNYGYTF
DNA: TGTGCCAGCACAAAGCAGGACAGGGGTAACTATGGCTACACCTTC

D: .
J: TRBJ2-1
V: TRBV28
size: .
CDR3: CASLGGTIDYNEQFF
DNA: TGTGCCAGCCTGGGGGGAACGATAGATTACAATGAGCAGTTCTTC

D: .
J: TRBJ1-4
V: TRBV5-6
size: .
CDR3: CASSLSPGATNEKLFF
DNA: TGTGCCAGCAGCTTAAGCCCCGGTGCAACTAATGAAAAACTGTTTTTT

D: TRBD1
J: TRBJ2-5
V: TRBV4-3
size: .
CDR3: CASSHRDRGGETQYF
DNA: TGCGCCAGCAGCCACAGGGACAGGGGCGGGGAGACCCAGTACTTC

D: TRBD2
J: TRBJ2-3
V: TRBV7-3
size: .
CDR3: CASSAGGWTDTQYF
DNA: TGTGCCAGCAGCGCGGGGGGTTGGACAGATACGCAGTATTTT

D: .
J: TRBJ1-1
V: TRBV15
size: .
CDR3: CATSVTQGNTEAFF
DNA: TGTGCCACCAGCGTCACTCAGGGTAACACTGAAGCTTTCTTT